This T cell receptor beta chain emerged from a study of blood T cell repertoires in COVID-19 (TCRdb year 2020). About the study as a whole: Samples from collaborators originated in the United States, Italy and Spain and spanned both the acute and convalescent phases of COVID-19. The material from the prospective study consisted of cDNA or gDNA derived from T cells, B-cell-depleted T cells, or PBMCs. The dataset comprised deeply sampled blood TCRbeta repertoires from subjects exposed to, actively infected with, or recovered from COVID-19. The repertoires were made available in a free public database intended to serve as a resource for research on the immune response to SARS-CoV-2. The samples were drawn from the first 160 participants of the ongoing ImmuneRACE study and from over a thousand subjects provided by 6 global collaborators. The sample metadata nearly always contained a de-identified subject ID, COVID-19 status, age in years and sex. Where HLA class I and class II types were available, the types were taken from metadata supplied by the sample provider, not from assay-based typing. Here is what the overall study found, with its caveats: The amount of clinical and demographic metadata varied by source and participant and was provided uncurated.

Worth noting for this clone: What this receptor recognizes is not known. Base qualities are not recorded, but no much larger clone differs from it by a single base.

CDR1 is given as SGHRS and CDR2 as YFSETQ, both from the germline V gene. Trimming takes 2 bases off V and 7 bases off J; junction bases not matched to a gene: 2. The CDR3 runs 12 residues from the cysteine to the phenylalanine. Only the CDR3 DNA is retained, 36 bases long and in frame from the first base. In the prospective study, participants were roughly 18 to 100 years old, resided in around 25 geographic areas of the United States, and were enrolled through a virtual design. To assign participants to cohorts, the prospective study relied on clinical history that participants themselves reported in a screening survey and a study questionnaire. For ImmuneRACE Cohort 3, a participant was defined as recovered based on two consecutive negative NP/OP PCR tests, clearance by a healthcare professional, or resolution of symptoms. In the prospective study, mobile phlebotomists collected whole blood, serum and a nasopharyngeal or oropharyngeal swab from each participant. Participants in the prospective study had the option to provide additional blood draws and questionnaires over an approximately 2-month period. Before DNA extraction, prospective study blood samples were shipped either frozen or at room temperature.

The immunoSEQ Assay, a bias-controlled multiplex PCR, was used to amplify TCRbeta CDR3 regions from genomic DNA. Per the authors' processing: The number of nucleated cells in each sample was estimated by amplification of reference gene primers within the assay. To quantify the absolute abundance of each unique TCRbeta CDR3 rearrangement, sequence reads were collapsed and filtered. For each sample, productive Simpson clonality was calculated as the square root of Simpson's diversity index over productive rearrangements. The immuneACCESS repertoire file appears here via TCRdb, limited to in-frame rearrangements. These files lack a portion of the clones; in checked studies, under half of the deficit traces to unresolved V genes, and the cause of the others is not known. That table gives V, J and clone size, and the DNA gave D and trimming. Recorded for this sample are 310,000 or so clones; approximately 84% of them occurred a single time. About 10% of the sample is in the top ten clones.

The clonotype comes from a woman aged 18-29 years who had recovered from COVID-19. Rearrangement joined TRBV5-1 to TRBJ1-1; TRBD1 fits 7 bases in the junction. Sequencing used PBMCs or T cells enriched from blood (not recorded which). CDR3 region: CASSLRQGEAFF. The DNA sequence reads TGCGCCAGCAGCTTAAGACAGGGTGAAGCTTTCTTT. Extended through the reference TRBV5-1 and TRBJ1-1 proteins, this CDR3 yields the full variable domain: KAGVTQTPRYLIKTRGQQVTLSCSPISGHRSVSWYQQTPGQGLQFLFEYFSETQRNKGNFPGRFSGRQFSNSRSEMNVSTLELGDSALYLCASSLRQGEAFFGQGTRLTVV.